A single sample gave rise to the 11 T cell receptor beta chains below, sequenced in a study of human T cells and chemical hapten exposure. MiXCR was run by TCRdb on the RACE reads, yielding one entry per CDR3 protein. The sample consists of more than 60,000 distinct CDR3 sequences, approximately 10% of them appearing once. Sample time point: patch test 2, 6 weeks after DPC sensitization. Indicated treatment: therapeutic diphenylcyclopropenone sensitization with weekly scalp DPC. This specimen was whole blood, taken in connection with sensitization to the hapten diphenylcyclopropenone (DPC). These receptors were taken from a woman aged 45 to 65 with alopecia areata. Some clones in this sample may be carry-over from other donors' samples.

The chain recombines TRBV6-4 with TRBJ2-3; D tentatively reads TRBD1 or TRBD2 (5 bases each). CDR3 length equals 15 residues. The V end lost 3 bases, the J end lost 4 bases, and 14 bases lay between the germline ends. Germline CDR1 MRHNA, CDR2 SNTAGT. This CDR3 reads CASSEGPRAADTQYF. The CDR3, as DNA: TGTGCCAGCAGTGAGGGACCACGGGCAGCAGATACGCAGTATTTT.

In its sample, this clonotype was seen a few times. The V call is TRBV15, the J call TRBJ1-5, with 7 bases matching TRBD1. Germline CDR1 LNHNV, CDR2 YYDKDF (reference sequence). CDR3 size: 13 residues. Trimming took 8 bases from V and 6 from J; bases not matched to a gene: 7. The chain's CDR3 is CATAWTGVQPQHF. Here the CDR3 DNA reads TGTGCCACCGCCTGGACAGGCGTTCAGCCCCAGCATTTT.

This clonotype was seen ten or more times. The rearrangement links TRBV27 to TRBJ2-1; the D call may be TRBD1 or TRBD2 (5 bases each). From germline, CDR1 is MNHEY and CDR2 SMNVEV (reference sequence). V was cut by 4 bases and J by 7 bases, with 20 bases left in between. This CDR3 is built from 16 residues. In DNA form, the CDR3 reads TGTGCCAGCAGTTCAAGCGGTTCCGGGACGGGGAATGAGCAGTTCTTC. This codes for CASSSSGSGTGNEQFF.

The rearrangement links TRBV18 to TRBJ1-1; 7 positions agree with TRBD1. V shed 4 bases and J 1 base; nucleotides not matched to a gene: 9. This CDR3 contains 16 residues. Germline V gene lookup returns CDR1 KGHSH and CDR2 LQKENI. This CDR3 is CASSRDRTGPNTEAFF. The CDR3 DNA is TGTGCCAGCTCACGCGACAGGACAGGTCCGAACACTGAAGCTTTCTTT.

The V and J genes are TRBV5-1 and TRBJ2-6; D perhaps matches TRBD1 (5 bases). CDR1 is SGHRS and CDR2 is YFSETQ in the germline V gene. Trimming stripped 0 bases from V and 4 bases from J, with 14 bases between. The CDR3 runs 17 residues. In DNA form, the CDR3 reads TGCGCCAGCAGCTTGGTTCAGGGTATATCAGGGGCCAACGTCCTGACTTTC. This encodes CASSLVQGISGANVLTF.

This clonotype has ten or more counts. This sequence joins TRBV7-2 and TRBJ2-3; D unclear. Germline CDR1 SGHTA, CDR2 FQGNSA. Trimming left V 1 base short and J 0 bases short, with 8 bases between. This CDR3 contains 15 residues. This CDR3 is CASSLDRSSTDTQYF. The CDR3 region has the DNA TGTGCCAGCAGCTTAGACAGATCTAGCACAGATACGCAGTATTTT.

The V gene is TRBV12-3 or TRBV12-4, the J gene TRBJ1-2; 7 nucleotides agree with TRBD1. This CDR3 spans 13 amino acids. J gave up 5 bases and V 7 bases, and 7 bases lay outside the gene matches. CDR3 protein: CASKTDRVYGYTF. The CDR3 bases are TGTGCCAGCAAAACAGACAGGGTGTATGGCTACACCTTC.

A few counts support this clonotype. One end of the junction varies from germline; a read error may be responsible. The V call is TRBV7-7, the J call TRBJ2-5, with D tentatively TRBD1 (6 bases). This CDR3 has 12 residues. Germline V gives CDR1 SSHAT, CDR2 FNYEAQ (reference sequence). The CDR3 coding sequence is TGTGCTAGCAGTACAGGGCAAGAGACCCAGTACTTC. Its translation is CASSTGQETQYF.

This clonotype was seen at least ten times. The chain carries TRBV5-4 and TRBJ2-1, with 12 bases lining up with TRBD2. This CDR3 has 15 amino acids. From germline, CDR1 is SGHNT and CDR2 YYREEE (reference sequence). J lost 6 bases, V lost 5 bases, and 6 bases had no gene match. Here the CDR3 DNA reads TGTGCCAGCAGTCCTAGCGGGAGGGCCGGCAATGAGCAGTTCTTC. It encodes CASSPSGRAGNEQFF.

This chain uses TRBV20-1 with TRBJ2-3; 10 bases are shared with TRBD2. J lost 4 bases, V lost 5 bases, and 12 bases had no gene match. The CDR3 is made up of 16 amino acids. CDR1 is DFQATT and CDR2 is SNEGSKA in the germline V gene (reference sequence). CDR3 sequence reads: CSARTSGTPIPDTQYF. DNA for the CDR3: TGCAGTGCTCGGACTAGCGGAACTCCAATCCCAGATACGCAGTATTTT.

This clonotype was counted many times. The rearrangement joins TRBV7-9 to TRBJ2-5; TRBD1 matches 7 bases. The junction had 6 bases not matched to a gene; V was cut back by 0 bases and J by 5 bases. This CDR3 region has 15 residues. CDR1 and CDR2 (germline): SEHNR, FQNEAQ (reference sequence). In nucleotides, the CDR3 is TGTGCCAGCAGCTTAGCCGGGACAGCTTGGGAGACCCAGTACTTC. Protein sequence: CASSLAGTAWETQYF.